This T cell receptor beta chain was sequenced for a study of blood T cell repertoires in COVID-19. TCRdb keeps only in-frame clones here, not all; method: immunoSEQ multiplex PCR. The sample has a few hundred thousand clones; roughly 87% are singletons. Sequenced input: PBMCs or T cells enriched from blood (not recorded which). This TCR came from a woman between 18 and 30 years old who had recovered from COVID-19.

The CDR3 bases are TGTGCCAGCAGCTTCTCTCACAGGGGGTTCACTGAAGCTTTCTTT. It encodes CASSFSHRGFTEAFF. V is TRBV7-2 and J is TRBJ1-1; 8 bases agree with TRBD1. The CDR3 loop spans 15 amino acids. Germline CDR1 reads SGHTA; CDR2 reads FQGNSA. V was clipped by 3 bases and J by 4 bases; unmatched bases: 7.